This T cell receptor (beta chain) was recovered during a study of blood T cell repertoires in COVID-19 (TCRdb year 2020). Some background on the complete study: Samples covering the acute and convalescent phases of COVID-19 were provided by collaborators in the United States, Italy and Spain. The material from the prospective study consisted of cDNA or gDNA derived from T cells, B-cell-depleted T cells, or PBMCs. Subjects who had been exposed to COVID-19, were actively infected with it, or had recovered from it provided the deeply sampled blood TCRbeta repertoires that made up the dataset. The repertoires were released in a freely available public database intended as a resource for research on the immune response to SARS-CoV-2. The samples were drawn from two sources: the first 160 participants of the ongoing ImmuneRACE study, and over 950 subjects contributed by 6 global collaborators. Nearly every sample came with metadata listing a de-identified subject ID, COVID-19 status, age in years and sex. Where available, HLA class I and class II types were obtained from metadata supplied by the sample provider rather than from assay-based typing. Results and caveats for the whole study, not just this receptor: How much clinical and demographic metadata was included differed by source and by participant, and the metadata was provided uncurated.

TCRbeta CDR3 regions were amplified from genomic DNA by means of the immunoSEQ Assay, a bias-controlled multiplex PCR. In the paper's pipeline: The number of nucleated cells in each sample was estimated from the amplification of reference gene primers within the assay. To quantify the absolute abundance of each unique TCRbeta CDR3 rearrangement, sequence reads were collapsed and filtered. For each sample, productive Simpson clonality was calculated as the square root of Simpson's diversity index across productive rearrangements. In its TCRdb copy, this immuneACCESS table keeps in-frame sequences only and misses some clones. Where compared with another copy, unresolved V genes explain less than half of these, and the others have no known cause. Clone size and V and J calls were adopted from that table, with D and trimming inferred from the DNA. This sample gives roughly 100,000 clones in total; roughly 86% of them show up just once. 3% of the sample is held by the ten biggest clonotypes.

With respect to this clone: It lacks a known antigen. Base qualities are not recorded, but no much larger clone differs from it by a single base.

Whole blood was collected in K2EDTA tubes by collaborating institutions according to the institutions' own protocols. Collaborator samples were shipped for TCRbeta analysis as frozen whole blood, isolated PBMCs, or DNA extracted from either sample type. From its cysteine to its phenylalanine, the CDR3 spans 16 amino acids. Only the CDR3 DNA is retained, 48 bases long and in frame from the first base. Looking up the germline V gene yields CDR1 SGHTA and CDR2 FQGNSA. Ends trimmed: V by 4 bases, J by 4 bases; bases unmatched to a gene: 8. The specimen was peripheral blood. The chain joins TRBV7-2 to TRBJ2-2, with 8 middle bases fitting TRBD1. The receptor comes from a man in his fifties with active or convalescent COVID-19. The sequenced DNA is TGTGCCAGCAGCTCAGGTGGACAGGGATTCACCGGGGAGCTGTTTTTT. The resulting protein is CASSSGGQGFTGELFF.